This TCR beta chain emerged from a study of memory CD4+ T cells and cytomegalovirus serostatus. CDR3 size: 15 residues. V was pared by 6 bases and J by 6 bases, with 13 bases of the junction left unmatched. Per germline, CDR1 SGHDT and CDR2 YYEEEE. Single viable CD3+CD4+CD8-CD45RO+ cells were sorted as the memory CD4+ T cells. Serostatus was set by detecting CMV pp150, pp28, p38, p52 IgG. Assay used: immunoSEQ multiplex PCR; TCRdb lists only in-frame clones, some missing. The table has around 50,000 clones, roughly 80% seen once. The genes are TRBV5-6 and TRBJ2-5; 8 bases are shared with TRBD1. The TCR originated in an adult in good health and CMV-seronegative. The sequenced material came from memory CD4+ T cells from blood. The CDR3 reads CASTRDRGSRKTQYF. CDR3 bases: TGTGCCAGCACCCGCGACAGGGGTAGTCGGAAGACCCAGTACTTC. The full variable domain, its missing parts supplied by reference TRBV5-6 and TRBJ2-5, is DAGVTQSPTHLIKTRGQQVTLRCSPKSGHDTVSWYQQALGQGPQFIFQYYEEEERQRGNFPDRFSGHQFPNYSSELNVNALLLGDSALYLCASTRDRGSRKTQYFGPGTRLLVL.